This is a list of T cell receptor beta chains from one sample in a study of blood T cell repertoires in COVID-19. Sequencing used immunoSEQ multiplex PCR; TCRdb keeps in-frame clones, though not all of them. The sample has about 180,000 clones; 81% are singletons. The sequenced material came from PBMCs or T cells enriched from blood (not recorded which). These receptors were collected from a woman between 40 and 50 years old with acute COVID-19. Each CDR3 is given with its conserved first and last residue. A D gene is named only where the DNA matches it firmly. The size of a clone is reported for some rows only, either as once, few or many, or as a class for expanded clones.

clone_size	v_call	j_call	d_call	cdr3_aa	cdr3_nt
-	TRBV4-1	TRBJ2-4	TRBD2	CASSQVGGRNIQYF	TGCGCCAGCAGCCAAGTCGGGGGGAGGAACATTCAGTACTTC
-	TRBV20-1	TRBJ1-2	-	CSATLNYGYTF	TGCAGTGCTACCTTGAACTATGGCTACACCTTC
once	TRBV12-3/TRBV12-4	TRBJ1-6	-	CASSFQGPTPLHF	TGTGCCAGCAGTTTTCAGGGTCCGACACCCCTCCACTTT
-	TRBV7-9	TRBJ2-3	-	CASSLAASRSDTQYF	TGTGCCAGCAGCTTAGCGGCTAGTAGGTCCGATACGCAGTATTTT
-	TRBV7-2	TRBJ2-5	-	CASSDQAQNQETQYF	TGTGCCAGCAGCGACCAGGCGCAAAACCAAGAGACCCAGTACTTC
-	TRBV6-4	TRBJ2-2	TRBD1	CASSARTGDNTGELFF	TGTGCCAGCAGCGCCCGCACAGGGGACAACACCGGGGAGCTGTTTTTT
-	TRBV19	TRBJ1-5	-	CASSWTPGINQPQHF	TGTGCCAGTAGTTGGACCCCCGGGATCAATCAGCCCCAGCATTTT
-	TRBV5-4	TRBJ1-6	-	CASSWAGARNSPLHF	TGTGCCAGCAGCTGGGCGGGGGCCCGTAATTCACCCCTCCACTTT
few	TRBV27	TRBJ1-4	-	CASRGQGRGEKLFF	TGTGCCAGCAGGGGACAAGGGAGAGGCGAAAAACTGTTTTTT
-	TRBV5-6	TRBJ1-4	-	CASSGTRNEKLFF	TGTGCCAGCAGCGGAACCAGGAATGAAAAACTGTTTTTT
-	TRBV7-2	TRBJ2-1	TRBD2	CASSGSGSTYNEQFF	TGTGCCAGCAGTGGCAGCGGGAGTACTTACAATGAGCAGTTCTTC
-	TRBV10-3	TRBJ2-6	-	CAISDNSFSGANVLTF	TGTGCCATCAGTGATAACAGCTTCTCTGGGGCCAACGTCCTGACTTTC
-	TRBV19	TRBJ1-1	-	CASQQRGGNTEAFF	TGTGCCAGTCAACAACGGGGAGGGAACACTGAAGCTTTCTTT
-	TRBV19	TRBJ1-2	TRBD1	CASRYDSTGGSYTF	TGTGCCAGTAGATACGATTCGACAGGGGGGTCCTACACCTTC
-	TRBV6-5	TRBJ1-2	-	CASSTRPSDLYGYTF	TGTGCCAGCAGTACCCGCCCCTCCGACTTGTATGGCTACACCTTC
once	TRBV19	TRBJ2-1	-	CASSIGGSGEQFF	TGTGCCAGTAGTATTGGGGGGAGTGGTGAGCAGTTCTTC
few	TRBV2	TRBJ2-3	-	CASSETSSSTDTQYF	TGTGCCAGCAGCGAAACTAGTTCTAGCACAGATACGCAGTATTTT
once	TRBV7-2	TRBJ2-3	TRBD2	CASSLGLAGGPSFTDTQYF	TGTGCCAGCAGCTTGGGACTAGCGGGAGGGCCTTCTTTTACGGATACGCAGTATTTT
-	TRBV5-1	TRBJ2-2	-	CASSFRPGVSDGELFF	TGCGCCAGCAGCTTCCGGCCAGGGGTCTCGGACGGGGAGCTGTTTTTT
many	TRBV15	TRBJ1-6	TRBD1	CATSYRSTGTSPLHF	TGTGCCACCAGCTACCGGTCGACAGGGACTTCACCCCTCCACTTT
-	TRBV2	TRBJ2-5	TRBD1	CASSLQTTGTGMETQYF	TGTGCCAGCAGTCTCCAAACAACCGGGACAGGGATGGAGACCCAGTACTTC
-	TRBV7-3	TRBJ2-1	-	CASSARAALRNEQFF	TGTGCCAGCAGCGCAAGAGCGGCCTTACGCAATGAGCAGTTCTTC
few	TRBV5-1	TRBJ2-2	-	CASSLADTGELFF	TGCGCCAGCAGCTTGGCGGACACCGGGGAGCTGTTTTTT
-	TRBV4-1	TRBJ2-7	TRBD2	CASSHPASGTYEQYF	TGCGCCAGCAGCCACCCGGCTAGCGGTACCTACGAGCAGTACTTC
once	TRBV3-1/TRBV3-2	TRBJ1-4	-	CASSQGRRTTDEKLFF	TGTGCCAGCAGCCAAGGCAGACGAACTACTGATGAAAAACTGTTTTTT
-	TRBV3-1/TRBV3-2	TRBJ1-1	TRBD1	CASSRGQGVEAFF	TGTGCCAGCAGCCGGGGACAGGGGGTGGAAGCTTTCTTT
-	TRBV3-1/TRBV3-2	TRBJ2-2	TRBD2	CASSQGEGSRNGELFF	TGTGCCAGCAGCCAAGGGGAGGGGAGTCGTAACGGGGAGCTGTTTTTT
-	TRBV5-1	TRBJ2-5	TRBD1	CASSLQTGVVPYGETQYF	TGCGCCAGCAGCTTGCAGACAGGGGTGGTTCCTTATGGGGAGACCCAGTACTTC
-	TRBV29-1	TRBJ2-2	-	CSVEDSNTGELFF	TGCAGCGTTGAGGACTCGAACACCGGGGAGCTGTTTTTT
-	TRBV5-4	TRBJ2-5	-	CASSIDGYQETQYF	TGTGCCAGCAGCATCGACGGGTACCAAGAGACCCAGTACTTC
-	TRBV19	TRBJ2-3	TRBD2	CASSTVAGVGDTQYF	TGTGCCAGTAGTACAGTAGCGGGAGTAGGAGATACGCAGTATTTT
once	TRBV7-7	TRBJ2-1	-	CASSSDRSNEQFF	TGTGCTAGCAGCTCCGACAGAAGTAATGAGCAGTTCTTC
once	TRBV10-3	TRBJ2-7	-	CAISEAGLPSNEQYF	TGTGCCATCAGTGAGGCGGGACTCCCCTCCAACGAGCAGTACTTC